These T cell receptor beta chains were read from a single sample in a study of blood T cell repertoires in COVID-19. The method was immunoSEQ multiplex PCR; TCRdb's version includes in-frame clones alone and lacks a portion of them. The profile covers over 250,000 clones, with 85% to 90% appearing a single time and approximately 1.6% taken by the ten largest. Sequenced input: peripheral blood. The receptors here all came from a woman aged 40 to 50 who had recovered from COVID-19. Both conserved end residues are part of each CDR3. Each record gives: D gene, V gene, J gene, clone size, CDR3 protein, CDR3 DNA. A D gene is named only where the DNA matches it firmly. Size values are once, few and many counts, or a class for expanded clones, and some rows have none.

d_call: .
v_call: TRBV5-4
j_call: TRBJ2-3
clone_size: .
cdr3_aa: CASSGQSPTDTQYF
cdr3_nt: TGTGCCAGCAGCGGTCAAAGCCCAACAGATACGCAGTATTTT

d_call: TRBD2
v_call: TRBV2
j_call: TRBJ2-5
clone_size: .
cdr3_aa: CASRDVAGGPRETQYF
cdr3_nt: TGTGCCAGCAGGGATGTAGCGGGGGGGCCCCGAGAGACCCAGTACTTC

d_call: .
v_call: TRBV5-6
j_call: TRBJ1-6
clone_size: .
cdr3_aa: CASSSLQAISYNSPLHF
cdr3_nt: TGTGCCAGCAGCTCCCTTCAGGCCATCTCCTATAATTCACCCCTCCACTTT

d_call: TRBD1
v_call: TRBV15
j_call: TRBJ2-2
clone_size: .
cdr3_aa: CATSRDLSRDSTGELFF
cdr3_nt: TGTGCCACCAGCAGAGATCTGAGCCGGGACAGCACCGGGGAGCTGTTTTTT

d_call: .
v_call: TRBV5-4
j_call: TRBJ2-2
clone_size: .
cdr3_aa: CASSLYGGRGTGELFF
cdr3_nt: TGTGCCAGCAGCTTGTACGGGGGTAGAGGGACCGGGGAGCTGTTTTTT

d_call: TRBD2
v_call: TRBV7-9
j_call: TRBJ2-7
clone_size: .
cdr3_aa: CASSSSLGRDYEQYF
cdr3_nt: TGTGCCAGCAGCTCGTCCTTGGGGAGGGACTACGAGCAGTACTTC

d_call: .
v_call: TRBV3-1/TRBV3-2
j_call: TRBJ2-2
clone_size: once
cdr3_aa: CASSQDRLGKAGELFF
cdr3_nt: TGTGCCAGCAGCCAAGATCGGCTAGGAAAGGCCGGGGAGCTGTTTTTT

d_call: .
v_call: TRBV12-5
j_call: TRBJ2-2
clone_size: .
cdr3_aa: CASGLRAGNTGELFF
cdr3_nt: TGTGCTAGTGGTTTGCGTGCGGGGAACACCGGGGAGCTGTTTTTT

d_call: .
v_call: TRBV7-2
j_call: TRBJ1-2
clone_size: .
cdr3_aa: CASSLALGYGYTF
cdr3_nt: TGTGCCAGCAGCTTAGCGCTCGGCTATGGCTACACCTTC

d_call: TRBD1
v_call: TRBV5-4
j_call: TRBJ2-3
clone_size: .
cdr3_aa: CASSWGTGVTDTQYF
cdr3_nt: TGTGCCAGCAGCTGGGGGACAGGGGTCACAGATACGCAGTATTTT

d_call: .
v_call: TRBV9
j_call: TRBJ1-2
clone_size: .
cdr3_aa: CASSARLGGYTF
cdr3_nt: TGTGCCAGCAGCGCCCGTCTAGGCGGCTACACCTTC

d_call: .
v_call: TRBV5-1
j_call: TRBJ1-2
clone_size: .
cdr3_aa: CASSLPGGDGYTF
cdr3_nt: TGCGCCAGCAGCCTCCCGGGAGGGGATGGCTACACCTTC

d_call: TRBD1
v_call: TRBV6-5
j_call: TRBJ2-7
clone_size: .
cdr3_aa: CASSHSGDRLWGQYF
cdr3_nt: TGTGCCAGCAGTCACTCAGGGGACAGGCTGTGGGGGCAGTACTTC

d_call: .
v_call: TRBV6-5
j_call: TRBJ1-5
clone_size: .
cdr3_aa: CASRIDSYQPQHF
cdr3_nt: TGTGCCAGCAGGATCGACAGCTATCAGCCCCAGCATTTT

d_call: .
v_call: TRBV12-5
j_call: TRBJ2-1
clone_size: once
cdr3_aa: CASGQFYNEQFF
cdr3_nt: TGTGCTAGTGGTCAATTCTACAATGAGCAGTTCTTC

d_call: .
v_call: TRBV2
j_call: TRBJ1-2
clone_size: once
cdr3_aa: CASRTRGITGYTF
cdr3_nt: TGTGCCAGCAGGACCAGGGGTATTACTGGCTACACCTTC

d_call: .
v_call: TRBV7-9
j_call: TRBJ1-2
clone_size: .
cdr3_aa: CASSLGTVDGYTF
cdr3_nt: TGTGCCAGCAGCTTAGGGACAGTTGATGGCTACACCTTC

d_call: .
v_call: TRBV7-2
j_call: TRBJ1-6
clone_size: .
cdr3_aa: CASSETPGGGRTPLHF
cdr3_nt: TGTGCCAGCAGCGAGACCCCGGGGGGGGGCAGGACACCCCTCCACTTT

d_call: .
v_call: TRBV7-2
j_call: TRBJ1-1
clone_size: .
cdr3_aa: CASSFTREGTEAFF
cdr3_nt: TGTGCCAGCAGCTTCACCCGCGAGGGAACTGAAGCTTTCTTT

d_call: TRBD1
v_call: TRBV7-2
j_call: TRBJ1-1
clone_size: .
cdr3_aa: CASSLARGLGTEAFF
cdr3_nt: TGTGCCAGCAGCTTAGCGAGGGGGCTGGGCACTGAAGCTTTCTTT

d_call: TRBD2
v_call: TRBV7-9
j_call: TRBJ2-1
clone_size: .
cdr3_aa: CASSHPGLAAAVDNEQFF
cdr3_nt: TGTGCCAGCAGCCACCCGGGACTAGCGGCGGCAGTTGACAATGAGCAGTTCTTC

d_call: .
v_call: TRBV18
j_call: TRBJ2-7
clone_size: .
cdr3_aa: CASSLGPRGEQYF
cdr3_nt: TGTGCCAGCTCACTGGGACCCAGGGGCGAGCAGTACTTC

d_call: .
v_call: TRBV6-1
j_call: TRBJ2-1
clone_size: .
cdr3_aa: CASSDWSSYNEQFF
cdr3_nt: TGTGCCAGCAGTGATTGGAGCTCCTACAATGAGCAGTTCTTC

d_call: .
v_call: TRBV30
j_call: TRBJ2-2
clone_size: .
cdr3_aa: CAWNQGTGELFF
cdr3_nt: TGTGCCTGGAATCAGGGGACCGGGGAGCTGTTTTTT

d_call: TRBD2
v_call: TRBV9
j_call: TRBJ2-5
clone_size: once
cdr3_aa: CASSPGLAGGGTLETQYF
cdr3_nt: TGTGCCAGCAGCCCGGGACTAGCGGGGGGGGGTACCTTGGAGACCCAGTACTTC

d_call: .
v_call: TRBV5-1
j_call: TRBJ1-6
clone_size: .
cdr3_aa: CASSLANGGYRGNSPLHF
cdr3_nt: TGCGCCAGCAGCTTGGCCAATGGGGGCTACAGAGGTAATTCACCCCTCCACTTT

d_call: .
v_call: TRBV6-2/TRBV6-3
j_call: TRBJ1-1
clone_size: .
cdr3_aa: CASSTDSGAEAFF
cdr3_nt: TGTGCCAGCAGCACCGATTCAGGGGCTGAAGCTTTCTTT

d_call: TRBD1
v_call: TRBV5-4
j_call: TRBJ2-1
clone_size: .
cdr3_aa: CASRPRQGAEGGEQFF
cdr3_nt: TGTGCCAGCAGACCACGACAGGGGGCAGAAGGCGGTGAGCAGTTCTTC

d_call: .
v_call: TRBV2
j_call: TRBJ2-1
clone_size: once
cdr3_aa: CASSDAANEQFF
cdr3_nt: TGTGCCAGCAGTGACGCGGCAAATGAGCAGTTCTTC

d_call: TRBD1
v_call: TRBV6-2/TRBV6-3
j_call: TRBJ1-1
clone_size: .
cdr3_aa: CASSYPTGVNTEAFF
cdr3_nt: TGTGCCAGCAGTTACCCTACAGGGGTGAACACTGAAGCTTTCTTT

d_call: .
v_call: TRBV27
j_call: TRBJ2-2
clone_size: .
cdr3_aa: CASSSYGTGELFF
cdr3_nt: TGTGCCAGCAGTAGCTACGGTACCGGGGAGCTGTTTTTT

d_call: TRBD2
v_call: TRBV13
j_call: TRBJ2-2
clone_size: .
cdr3_aa: CASSPRWTSGGTPNTGELFF
cdr3_nt: TGTGCCAGCAGCCCCCGCTGGACTAGCGGGGGGACCCCGAACACCGGGGAGCTGTTTTTT

d_call: .
v_call: TRBV6-5
j_call: TRBJ1-6
clone_size: once
cdr3_aa: CASSYRESSYNSPLHF
cdr3_nt: TGTGCCAGCAGCTACAGGGAGAGCTCCTATAATTCACCCCTCCACTTT

d_call: .
v_call: TRBV3-1/TRBV3-2
j_call: TRBJ2-7
clone_size: .
cdr3_aa: CASSHGIYEQYF
cdr3_nt: TGTGCCAGCAGCCACGGTATTTACGAGCAGTACTTC

d_call: TRBD1
v_call: TRBV5-1
j_call: TRBJ2-3
clone_size: few
cdr3_aa: CASSLGGQGPQYF
cdr3_nt: TGCGCCAGCAGCTTGGGAGGACAGGGACCGCAGTATTTT

d_call: .
v_call: TRBV21-1
j_call: TRBJ2-7
clone_size: .
cdr3_aa: CASSKVGRAVLEQYF
cdr3_nt: TGTGCCAGCAGCAAAGTGGGCAGAGCAGTCCTCGAGCAGTACTTC

d_call: .
v_call: TRBV2
j_call: TRBJ2-3
clone_size: .
cdr3_aa: CASRPGTLDADTQYF
cdr3_nt: TGTGCCAGCAGACCGGGGACTTTGGACGCAGATACGCAGTATTTT

d_call: .
v_call: TRBV9
j_call: TRBJ1-6
clone_size: .
cdr3_aa: CASSVVPYDGDYNSPLHF
cdr3_nt: TGTGCCAGCAGCGTAGTTCCCTACGACGGGGATTATAATTCACCCCTCCACTTT

d_call: TRBD1
v_call: TRBV4-2
j_call: TRBJ1-5
clone_size: .
cdr3_aa: CASSSGQVGTQPQHF
cdr3_nt: TGTGCCAGCAGCTCCGGACAGGTCGGTACCCAGCCCCAGCATTTT

d_call: TRBD1
v_call: TRBV5-1
j_call: TRBJ2-5
clone_size: .
cdr3_aa: CASSPGTGARLLGETQYF
cdr3_nt: TGCGCCAGCAGCCCCGGGACAGGGGCCCGTCTCCTCGGGGAGACCCAGTACTTC

d_call: TRBD1
v_call: TRBV6-5
j_call: TRBJ1-6
clone_size: .
cdr3_aa: CASSYGDRDNSPLHF
cdr3_nt: TGTGCCAGCAGTTACGGGGACAGGGACAATTCACCCCTCCACTTT